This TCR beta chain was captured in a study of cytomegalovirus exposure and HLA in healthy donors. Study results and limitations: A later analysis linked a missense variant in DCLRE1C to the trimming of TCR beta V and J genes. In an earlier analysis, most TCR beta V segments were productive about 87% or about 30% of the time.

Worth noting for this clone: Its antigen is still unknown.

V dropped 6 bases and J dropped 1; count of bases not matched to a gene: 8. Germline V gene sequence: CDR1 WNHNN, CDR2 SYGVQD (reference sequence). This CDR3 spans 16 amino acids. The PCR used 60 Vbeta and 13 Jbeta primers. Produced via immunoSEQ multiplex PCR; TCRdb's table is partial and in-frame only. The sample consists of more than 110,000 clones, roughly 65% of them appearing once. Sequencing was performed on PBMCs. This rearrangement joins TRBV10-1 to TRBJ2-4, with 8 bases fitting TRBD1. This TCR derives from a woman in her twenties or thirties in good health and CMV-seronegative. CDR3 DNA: TGCGCCAGCAGCCAGGGACAGGCCCCGGCCAAAAACATTCAGTACTTC. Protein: CASSQGQAPAKNIQYF.